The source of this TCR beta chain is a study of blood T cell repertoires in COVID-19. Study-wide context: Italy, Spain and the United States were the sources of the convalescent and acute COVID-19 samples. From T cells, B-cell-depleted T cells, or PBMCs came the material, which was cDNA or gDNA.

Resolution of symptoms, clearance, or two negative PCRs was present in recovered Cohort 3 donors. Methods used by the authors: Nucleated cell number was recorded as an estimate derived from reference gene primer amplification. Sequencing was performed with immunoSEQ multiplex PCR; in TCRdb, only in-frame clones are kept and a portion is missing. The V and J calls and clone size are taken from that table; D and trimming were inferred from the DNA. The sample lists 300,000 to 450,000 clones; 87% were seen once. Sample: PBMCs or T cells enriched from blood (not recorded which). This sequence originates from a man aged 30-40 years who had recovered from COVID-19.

As DNA, the CDR3 is TGTGCCAGCAGCTTACCCAGACTTGAAAAACTGTTTTTT. Protein: CASSLPRLEKLFF. The chain links TRBV7-8 to TRBJ1-4; D gene uncertain. Trimming pared 2 bases from V and 7 bases from J, leaving 8 bases between. Germline CDR1 and CDR2: SGHVS and FQNEAQ. The CDR3 spans 13 residues.